Shown below are 25 T cell receptor beta chains from a single sample sequenced in a study of CD8+CD57+ T cells in acquired aplastic anemia. CD8+CD57+ cell expansion, shown by flow cytometry, had occurred in the patients selected for sequencing. The study profiled TCR beta VDJ and CDR3 using genomic DNA as template. MiXCR was run by TCRdb on the reads, yielding one entry per CDR3 protein. The table records 200,000 to 300,000 distinct CDR3 sequences, around 82% of them present only once. The sample taken for sequencing was sorted CD4+, CD8+, or CD8+CD57+ T cells (not recorded which) from PBMCs. All receptors come from a human donor with aplastic anemia.

Worth noting for this clonotype: A read error is likely, as this CDR3 ends without the conserved phenylalanine or tryptophan. The DNA is omitted, as the CDR3 cannot be located on it reliably, and the CDR3 follows TCRdb's listing. The rearrangement links TRBV7-2 to TRBJ2-5; the D call TRBD1 from the table was never checked on the DNA. Ends included, the CDR3 has 12 residues. Germline V CDR1 and CDR2: SGHTA, FQGNSA. The CDR3: CASQGARGTHTL.

The chain combines TRBV2 with TRBJ1-4; D gene unclear. The CDR3 has 12 amino acids. The V end lost 6 bases, the J end lost 8 bases, and 10 bases lay between the germline ends. In germline, CDR1 is SNHLY, CDR2 FYNNEI. CDR3 DNA: TGTGCCAGCAGCTTCGACACCGAAAAACTGTTTTTT. Its translation: CASSFDTEKLFF.

The V call is TRBV5-1, the J call TRBJ2-3, with D unresolved. The CDR3 extends over 14 amino acids. Germline CDR1 is SGHRS and CDR2 is YFSETQ. Between the trimmed V and J ends, which lost 2 bases and 6 bases, there was a span of 13 bases. The CDR3 loop reads CASSLVPNTDTQYF. Here the CDR3 DNA reads TGCGCCAGCAGCTTAGTACCGAACACTGATACGCAGTATTTT.

Note on this clonotype: Lacking the conserved final phenylalanine or tryptophan, this CDR3 likely reflects a read error. The V and J genes are TRBV12-3 or TRBV12-4 and TRBJ1-1; D may be TRBD1 (6 bases). This CDR3 comprises 15 residues. Trimming shortened V by 5 bases and J by 1 base, and 14 bases separated the two germline ends. CDR3 loop: CASSPDLTGNTEAFL. CDR3 sequence (DNA): TGTGCCAGCAGTCCAGATCTGACAGGGAACACTGAAGCTTTCCTT.

This chain joins TRBV7-9 and TRBJ2-7, with 7 positions matching TRBD1. CDR1 is SEHNR and CDR2 is FQNEAQ in the germline V gene (reference sequence). The CDR3 totals 18 residues. With V trimmed by 3 bases and J by 0 bases, 14 bases remained unmatched. The CDR3 spells CASSFQGNGTALSYEQYV. The CDR3, as DNA: TGTGCCAGCAGCTTTCAGGGTAACGGGACAGCCCTCTCCTACGAGCAGTACGTC.

This clonotype was recorded only once. The final CDR3 position lacks the conserved phenylalanine or tryptophan, pointing to a likely read error. The DNA is left out, because the CDR3 cannot be placed on it with certainty; the CDR3 is given as TCRdb lists it. CDR3 in amino acids: CATGLETQYFGP. The rearrangement uses TRBV7-2 and TRBJ2-3; TRBD2 was called by the table and not checked on the DNA. CDR1 and CDR2 (germline): SGHTA, FQGNSA. From its first to its last residue, the CDR3 has 12 amino acids.

The chain recombines TRBV7-6 with TRBJ2-1; D is ambiguous. Germline V gene data show CDR1 as SGHVS and CDR2 as FNYEAQ. CDR3 size: 16 residues. Trimming pared 3 bases from V and 13 bases from J, leaving 25 bases between. The CDR3 sequence is CASSFQETSYDQYQFF. DNA of the CDR3: TGTGCCAGCAGCTTTCAAGAAACTTCCTACGACCAGTACCAGTTCTTC.

This clonotype was found many times. This sequence joins TRBV11-3 and TRBJ2-3; D may be TRBD2 (6 bases). Germline-derived CDR1 and CDR2 are SGHNT and YENEEA. The V end was cut by 0 bases, the J end by 6 bases, with 10 bases between. This CDR3 region has 14 residues. The CDR3 DNA reads TGTGCCAGCAGCTTAGAGGGAGGAGCCGATACGCAGTATTTT. Translated, it gives CASSLEGGADTQYF.

The sample holds one count of this clonotype. The chain uses TRBV5-1 and TRBJ2-5, with D perhaps TRBD2 (6 bases). Germline CDR1 is SGHRS and CDR2 is YFSETQ. The CDR3 has 14 residues. Trimming took off 4 bases at V and 5 bases at J, with 15 bases between the two ends. In DNA, the CDR3 is TGCGCCAGCAGCGGGGGGAGGACCCACGAGACCCAGTACTTC. The encoded protein is CASSGGRTHETQYF.

The chain is built from TRBV6-1 and TRBJ2-1; TRBD2 matches at 7 bases. Germline V gives CDR1 MNHNS, CDR2 SASEGT. CDR3 size: 12 residues. V gave up 7 bases and J gave up 7 bases; unmatched junction bases: 4. CDR3 residues: CASKLGGNEQFF. DNA for the CDR3: TGTGCCAGCAAGTTGGGAGGGAATGAGCAGTTCTTC.

On this clonotype: The junction departs from germline at one end; a sequencing error may be responsible. The genes are TRBV2 and TRBJ1-5; no firm D call. CDR1 and CDR2 (germline): SNHLY, FYNNEI. The CDR3 is made up of 17 amino acids. CDR3 nucleotide sequence: TGTGCCAGCAGCGAAACCACCAGCACACTCAGTAATCAGCCCCGGCATTTT. Translating it yields CASSETTSTLSNQPRHF.

The chain joins TRBV11-3 to TRBJ2-7; D uncertain. Trimming shortened V by 5 bases and J by 7 bases, and 15 bases separated the two germline ends. The CDR3 contains 13 residues. Germline values: CDR1 SGHNT, CDR2 YENEEA. The DNA of the CDR3 is TGTGCCAGCAGCCTAGGGCCAACAGATGAGCAGTACGTC. The encoded protein is CASSLGPTDEQYV.

The rearrangement links TRBV7-9 to TRBJ2-1; TRBD2 is a possible D gene (5 bases). V shed 5 bases and J shed 14 bases, with 19 bases lying between them. The CDR3 is made up of 13 amino acids. CDR1 SEHNR and CDR2 FQNEAQ come from the germline V gene (reference sequence). The CDR3 bases are TGTGCCAGCAGCGTTGGGAGAATCCATGGGAAGTTCTTC. This codes for CASSVGRIHGKFF.

V is TRBV7-3 and J is TRBJ2-1, with 9 bases aligning to TRBD2. V shed 5 bases and J 8 bases; nucleotides not matched to a gene: 13. The CDR3 runs 16 residues. Germline V gene lookup returns CDR1 SGHTA and CDR2 FQGTGA. Here the CDR3 DNA reads TGTGCCAGCAGCATTCAAAGAAGCGGGAGGAATGATGAGCAGTTCTTC. It codes for CASSIQRSGRNDEQFF.

The chain is built from TRBV19 and TRBJ2-7; 9 bases map to TRBD1. The germline V gene has CDR1 LNHDA and CDR2 SQIVND (reference sequence). The V gene end was trimmed by 9 bases and the J gene end by 2 bases; junction bases not matched to a gene: 14. This CDR3 spans 16 amino acids. CDR3 loop: CASSLHWTGDPYEQYF. CDR3 sequence (DNA): TGTGCCAGCAGTTTGCACTGGACAGGGGACCCCTACGAGCAGTACTTC.

For this clonotype: As the CDR3 is not closed by the conserved phenylalanine or tryptophan, this likely results from a read error. It is unclear where the CDR3 begins or ends on the DNA, so no DNA is shown, and the CDR3 is as TCRdb lists it. This chain uses TRBV9 with TRBJ2-3; the D call TRBD1 from the table was never checked on the DNA. Germline loops: CDR1 SGDLS, CDR2 YYNGEE. Termini included, the CDR3 measures 13 amino acids. CDR3 region: CASGDTGASTDYL.

A few counts support this clonotype. V and J are TRBV6-5 and TRBJ2-7, with D possibly TRBD1 on 7 matching bases. Trimming removed 6 bases from V and 0 bases from J, with 15 bases in between. The V gene's germline CDR1 is MNHEY and CDR2 SVGAGI. The CDR3 runs to 15 residues. DNA for the CDR3: TGTGCCAGCAGCCAGGGGGGCGGAAGCTCCTACGAGCAGTACTTC. Protein: CASSQGGGSSYEQYF.

Worth noting for this clonotype: Lacking the conserved final phenylalanine or tryptophan, this CDR3 likely reflects a read error. It is unclear where the CDR3 begins or ends on the DNA, so no DNA is shown, and the CDR3 is as TCRdb lists it. V and J are TRBV7-2 and TRBJ2-1; TRBD2 is the table's D call and was not checked against the DNA. The germline V gene has CDR1 SGHTA and CDR2 FQGNSA. Both ends counted, the CDR3 spans 13 residues. Here the CDR3 reads CASSDGTSSMELQ.

With regard to this clonotype: At one of its ends the junction is not consistent with the germline gene, which may arise from a read error. The rearrangement links TRBV7-3 to TRBJ2-3; TRBD1 matches at 8 bases. CDR1 SGHTA and CDR2 FQGTGA come from the germline V gene. This CDR3 is 14 amino acids long. CDR3 protein: CASSPAAGGASDTF. CDR3 in DNA: TGTGCCAGTAGCCCTGCGGCAGGGGGCGCGTCAGATACGTTT.

This clonotype was seen only a few times. The chain combines TRBV5-8 with TRBJ2-3, with 7 nucleotides matching TRBD1. V gave up 4 bases and J gave up 6 bases; unmatched junction bases: 8. The CDR3 length is 14 residues. Germline V gene sequence: CDR1 SGHTS, CDR2 YDEGEE. The CDR3 region is CASSQRQGPDTQYF. Written as DNA, the CDR3 is TGTGCCAGCAGCCAGAGACAGGGTCCCGATACGCAGTATTTT.

The chain is built from TRBV5-4 and TRBJ1-4; D call uncertain. The CDR3 contains 15 residues. From germline, CDR1 is SGHNT and CDR2 YYREEE (reference sequence). V was shortened by 3 bases and J by 7 bases, with 16 bases between the two germline ends. CDR3 in amino acids: CASSSESATPEKLFF. Here the CDR3 DNA reads TGTGCCAGCAGCTCGGAATCCGCGACACCTGAAAAACTGTTTTTT.

About this clonotype: The junction and the germline gene differ at one end; a read error may be behind it. The rearrangement uses TRBV10-3 and TRBJ2-7; D might be TRBD1 (5 bases). The CDR3 is made up of 14 amino acids. The germline CDR1 and CDR2 sequences are ENHRY and SYGVKD. CDR3 amino acids: CASSYVQGNHEQDF. DNA for the CDR3: TGTGCCAGCAGTTACGTTCAGGGTAACCACGAGCAGGACTTC.

This clonotype was recorded only once. The CDR3 carries no conserved terminal phenylalanine or tryptophan, so it likely arises from a read error. It is unclear where the CDR3 begins or ends on the DNA, so no DNA is shown, and the CDR3 is as TCRdb lists it. This chain uses TRBV7-2 with TRBJ2-2; the table gives TRBD1 as D, unverified against the DNA. Including both end residues, the CDR3 is 12 amino acids long. Germline loops: CDR1 SGHTA, CDR2 FQGNSA. The CDR3: CASSLVPGQDIY.

For this clonotype: Compared with germline, one end of the junction differs, possibly owing to a read error. The V call is TRBV2, the J call TRBJ2-2; a weak D match, TRBD2 (5 bases). The CDR3 is 12 amino acids. The germline V gene has CDR1 SNHLY and CDR2 FYNNEI. CDR3 sequence: CASSPSPGELLF. Here the CDR3 DNA reads TGTGCCAGCAGCCCAAGCCCCGGGGAGCTGTTGTTT.

This clonotype occurred once. The junction departs from the called germline gene at one end, perhaps through a read error. For the CDR3, the DNA is TGTGCCAGCAGCTTAGTAGCCGGGGAGCTGACGCTGGATTTT. Its translation: CASSLVAGELTLDF. The V and J genes are TRBV7-9 and TRBJ2-3; D is perhaps TRBD2 (5 bases). Germline V gene sequence: CDR1 SEHNR, CDR2 FQNEAQ (reference sequence). This CDR3 comprises 14 residues.